This T cell receptor (beta chain) stems from a study of CD8+CD57+ T cells in acquired aplastic anemia. The template used for profiling TCR beta VDJ and CDR3 was genomic DNA. From the reads, TCRdb called clonotypes with MiXCR, one entry per CDR3 protein. Of some 180,000 distinct CDR3 sequences in the sample, 35% to 50% were seen once. The CDR3 totals 16 residues. The V and J ends lost 4 bases and 3 bases, in that order; junction bases with no gene match: 6. Germline V lookup: CDR1 KGHDR, CDR2 SFDVKD. The chain links TRBV24-1 to TRBJ1-5, with 9 bases aligning to TRBD1. Sequenced sample: sorted CD4+, CD8+, or CD8+CD57+ T cells (not recorded which) from PBMCs. The source of this sequence is a human donor in good health. The CDR3 sequence: CATSDTGQGNNQPQHF. In DNA form, the CDR3 reads TGTGCCACCAGTGACACCGGACAGGGGAACAATCAGCCCCAGCATTTT.